These T cell receptor beta chains were read from a single sample in a study of blood T cell repertoires in COVID-19. The table came from immunoSEQ multiplex PCR; TCRdb's copy has only in-frame clones and leaves some out. This sample has some 200,000 clones, with 80% to 85% found just once. Source material: peripheral blood. Receptor source: a woman in her twenties or thirties who had recovered from COVID-19. Both conserved end residues are part of each CDR3. Fields, in order: J gene, clone size, V gene, D gene, CDR3 protein, CDR3 DNA. D genes are given only for firm matches. Not every row has a clone size; where given, it reads once, few, many or a size class.

TRBJ2-3,few,TRBV19,.,CASSIMWESRQTQYF,TGTGCCAGTAGTATAATGTGGGAGTCCCGTCAAACGCAGTATTTT
TRBJ1-6,.,TRBV9,TRBD1,CASATGTGQLPLHF,TGTGCCAGCGCGACCGGGACAGGGCAGTTACCCCTCCACTTT
TRBJ1-4,once,TRBV28,.,CASREHGNEKLFF,TGTGCCAGCAGAGAGCACGGTAATGAAAAACTGTTTTTT
TRBJ1-2,.,TRBV4-1,TRBD1,CASSDHRGPTF,TGCGCCAGCAGCGACCACAGGGGACCCACCTTC
TRBJ1-1,.,TRBV6-5,.,CASSYSSGPEAFF,TGTGCCAGCAGTTACTCGAGTGGGCCTGAAGCTTTCTTT
TRBJ2-1,.,TRBV2,TRBD2,CASSEGLAGGNEQFF,TGTGCCAGCAGTGAGGGACTAGCGGGAGGGAATGAGCAGTTCTTC
TRBJ2-7,.,TRBV27,.,CASSLAGLVGYEQYF,TGTGCCAGCAGTTTAGCGGGCCTAGTCGGGTACGAGCAGTACTTC
TRBJ1-3,once,TRBV2,.,CASSPWPGNTIYF,TGTGCCAGCAGTCCATGGCCAGGAAACACCATATATTTT
TRBJ2-7,many,TRBV9,TRBD1,CASSVHGTGTYEQYF,TGTGCCAGCAGCGTCCACGGGACAGGCACCTACGAGCAGTACTTC
TRBJ2-7,.,TRBV5-1,.,CASSTTGKEQYF,TGCGCCAGCAGCACCACAGGGAAGGAGCAGTACTTC
TRBJ2-7,.,TRBV19,TRBD2,CASSGTSGDVEQYF,TGTGCCAGTAGTGGGACTAGCGGGGACGTGGAGCAGTACTTC
TRBJ2-3,.,TRBV27,.,CASRTQGTDTQYF,TGTGCCAGCAGAACTCAGGGGACAGATACGCAGTATTTT
TRBJ1-1,.,TRBV14,.,CASSQAQGGTEAFF,TGTGCCAGCAGCCAAGCGCAGGGAGGGACTGAAGCTTTCTTT
TRBJ2-6,once,TRBV19,.,CASSPRQSGANVLTF,TGTGCCAGTAGTCCTCGACAGTCTGGGGCCAACGTCCTGACTTTC
TRBJ1-1,once,TRBV11-3,.,CARGGLQSKKDTEAFF,TGTGCCAGGGGGGGGCTACAGAGTAAAAAGGACACTGAAGCTTTCTTT
TRBJ1-1,.,TRBV7-9,.,CASSRGTVSNTEAFF,TGTGCCAGCAGCCGGGGGACGGTTTCTAACACTGAAGCTTTCTTT
TRBJ2-7,.,TRBV11-2,TRBD1,CAVAKGQGYEQYF,TGTGCCGTGGCCAAAGGACAGGGTTACGAGCAGTACTTC
TRBJ2-7,.,TRBV15,.,CATSRDPGQSSYEQYF,TGTGCCACCAGCAGAGATCCCGGACAGAGCTCCTACGAGCAGTACTTC
TRBJ2-1,.,TRBV6-5,TRBD2,CASRGLAGGANEQFF,TGTGCCAGCAGGGGACTAGCGGGAGGTGCCAATGAGCAGTTCTTC
TRBJ1-2,.,TRBV27,.,CASSTSGTRNYGYTF,TGTGCCAGCAGTACCTCCGGGACAAGAAACTATGGCTACACCTTC
TRBJ2-5,.,TRBV25-1,.,CASSGGGHNRKETQYF,TGTGCCAGCAGTGGGGGGGGGCATAATCGGAAAGAGACCCAGTACTTC
TRBJ2-3,.,TRBV2,.,CASREIPDTQYF,TGTGCCAGCAGGGAGATCCCAGATACGCAGTATTTT
TRBJ2-1,.,TRBV11-2,.,CASGLDQGIYNEQFF,TGTGCCAGCGGGTTAGACCAGGGGATCTACAATGAGCAGTTCTTC
TRBJ1-1,.,TRBV28,TRBD1,CASSLLERGQGVRDTEAFF,TGTGCCAGCAGTTTATTGGAGCGGGGACAGGGGGTTAGGGACACTGAAGCTTTCTTT
TRBJ2-1,.,TRBV28,TRBD2,CASSSSGTNNEQFF,TGTGCCAGCAGTTCGTCCGGGACTAACAATGAGCAGTTCTTC
TRBJ2-7,.,TRBV30,.,CAWSRGLSYEQYF,TGTGCCTGGAGTAGGGGACTCAGCTACGAGCAGTACTTC
TRBJ2-7,.,TRBV7-9,TRBD2,CASSLQLLAGDEQYF,TGTGCCAGCAGCTTACAGCTCCTAGCGGGAGACGAGCAGTACTTC
TRBJ2-7,.,TRBV27,.,CASLGTGTRRGEQYF,TGTGCCAGCCTCGGTACGGGCACCCGGAGGGGCGAGCAGTACTTC
TRBJ2-5,.,TRBV4-1,TRBD2,CASSSRTSGPYQETQYF,TGCGCCAGCAGCTCACGGACTAGCGGACCGTACCAAGAGACCCAGTACTTC
TRBJ2-3,.,TRBV7-9,.,CASSPAGDTQYF,TGTGCCAGCAGTCCCGCCGGAGATACGCAGTATTTT
TRBJ2-7,.,TRBV27,.,CASSFWGRPSHEQYF,TGTGCCAGCAGTTTTTGGGGGCGACCGAGCCACGAGCAGTACTTC
TRBJ2-1,.,TRBV5-4,.,CASSSPGLRAEQFF,TGTGCCAGCAGCAGTCCGGGACTCCGGGCTGAGCAGTTCTTC
TRBJ2-5,.,TRBV10-3,TRBD1,CAINPGQGSATQYF,TGTGCCATCAACCCGGGACAGGGAAGTGCGACCCAGTACTTC
TRBJ2-5,.,TRBV6-4,TRBD1,CASSDWTGEKDPYQETQYF,TGTGCCAGCAGTGATTGGACAGGGGAAAAAGACCCGTACCAAGAGACCCAGTACTTC
TRBJ2-1,.,TRBV7-9,TRBD1,CASSAPRVGTGGGEQFF,TGTGCCAGCAGCGCACCACGGGTCGGGACAGGGGGCGGTGAGCAGTTCTTC
TRBJ2-7,.,TRBV27,.,CASSYRTEEYF,TGTGCCAGCAGTTACCGGACTGAAGAGTACTTC
TRBJ2-7,.,TRBV5-1,TRBD2,CASSLTSGTGTSLLEQYF,TGCGCCAGCAGCTTGACCTCAGGAACCGGGACTAGCCTCCTCGAGCAGTACTTC
TRBJ2-7,.,TRBV3-1/TRBV3-2,TRBD1,CASSPGQGFVSEQYF,TGTGCCAGCAGCCCGGGACAGGGGTTCGTAAGCGAGCAGTACTTC
TRBJ2-7,.,TRBV3-1/TRBV3-2,.,CASSQDAGSYEQYF,TGTGCCAGCAGCCAAGATGCCGGGAGCTACGAGCAGTACTTC
TRBJ2-1,.,TRBV5-4,TRBD2,CASSPKTSGDNEQFF,TGTGCCAGCAGCCCCAAGACTAGCGGGGACAATGAGCAGTTCTTC
TRBJ2-2,.,TRBV11-3,.,CASSPQGLGELFF,TGTGCCAGCAGCCCACAGGGTCTCGGGGAGCTGTTTTTT
TRBJ2-7,.,TRBV3-1/TRBV3-2,.,CASSQDAWRKSYEQYF,TGTGCCAGCAGCCAAGATGCTTGGCGGAAGTCCTACGAGCAGTACTTC
TRBJ1-2,.,TRBV12-3/TRBV12-4,.,CASTLEGGGYTF,TGTGCCAGCACCCTAGAGGGTGGAGGCTACACCTTC
TRBJ2-7,.,TRBV18,.,CASSPQGPAYEQYF,TGTGCCAGCTCACCACAGGGGCCCGCCTACGAGCAGTACTTC
TRBJ1-6,once,TRBV9,.,CASSEAAQGYSPLHF,TGTGCCAGCAGCGAGGCCGCCCAGGGTTACTCACCCCTCCACTTT
TRBJ1-2,.,TRBV24-1,.,CATSPEGYGYTF,TGTGCCACCAGCCCCGAGGGCTATGGCTACACCTTC
TRBJ2-7,.,TRBV27,TRBD2,CASRRTSGSYEQYF,TGTGCCAGCAGGAGGACTAGCGGGAGCTACGAGCAGTACTTC
TRBJ2-6,.,TRBV2,TRBD1,CASSSQGTGANVLTF,TGTGCCAGCAGTTCACAGGGGACCGGGGCCAACGTCCTGACTTTC
TRBJ2-3,.,TRBV29-1,TRBD2,CSVDLAGGTDTQYF,TGCAGCGTTGATCTAGCGGGAGGCACAGATACGCAGTATTTT